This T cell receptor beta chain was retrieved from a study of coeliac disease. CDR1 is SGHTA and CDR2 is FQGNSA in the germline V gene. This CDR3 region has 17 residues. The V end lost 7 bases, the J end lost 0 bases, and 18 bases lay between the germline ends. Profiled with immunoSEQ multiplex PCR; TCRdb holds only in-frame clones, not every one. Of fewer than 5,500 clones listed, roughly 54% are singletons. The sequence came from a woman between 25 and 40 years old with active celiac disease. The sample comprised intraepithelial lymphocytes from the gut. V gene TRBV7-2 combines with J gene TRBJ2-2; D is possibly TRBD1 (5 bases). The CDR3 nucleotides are TGTGCCAGCACCCGACCCCTGACAGAGGCGAACACCGGGGAGCTGTTTTTT. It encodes CASTRPLTEANTGELFF.